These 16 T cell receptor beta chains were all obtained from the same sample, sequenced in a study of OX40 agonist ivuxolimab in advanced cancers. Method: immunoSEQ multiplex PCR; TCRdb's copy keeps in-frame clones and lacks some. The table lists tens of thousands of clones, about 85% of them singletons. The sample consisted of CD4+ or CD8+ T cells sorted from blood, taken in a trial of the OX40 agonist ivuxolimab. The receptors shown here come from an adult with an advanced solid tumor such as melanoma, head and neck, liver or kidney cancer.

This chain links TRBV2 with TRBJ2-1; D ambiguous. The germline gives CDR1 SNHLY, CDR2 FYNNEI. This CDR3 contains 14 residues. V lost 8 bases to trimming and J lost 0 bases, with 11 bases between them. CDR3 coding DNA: TGTGCCAGCGGCTCGTATAGCTCCTACAATGAGCAGTTCTTC. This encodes CASGSYSSYNEQFF.

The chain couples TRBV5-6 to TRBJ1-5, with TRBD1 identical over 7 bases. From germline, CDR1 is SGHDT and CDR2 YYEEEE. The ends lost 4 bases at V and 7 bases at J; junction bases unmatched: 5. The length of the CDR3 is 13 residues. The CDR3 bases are TGTGCCAGCAGCACAGGGGACGGACAGCCCCAGCATTTT. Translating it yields CASSTGDGQPQHF.

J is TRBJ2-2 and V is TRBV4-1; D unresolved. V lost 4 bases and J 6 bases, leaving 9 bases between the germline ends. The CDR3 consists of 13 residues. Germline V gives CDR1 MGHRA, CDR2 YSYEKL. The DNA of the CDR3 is TGCGCCAGCAGCCTTGGACGGCCCGGGGAGCTGTTTTTT. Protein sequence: CASSLGRPGELFF.

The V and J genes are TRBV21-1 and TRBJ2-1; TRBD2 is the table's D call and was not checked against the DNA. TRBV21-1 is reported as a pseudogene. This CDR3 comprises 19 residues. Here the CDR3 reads CASSKQNSMGLAGFREQFF. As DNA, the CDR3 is TGTGCCAGCAGCAAGCAAAACAGTATGGGACTAGCGGGATTTAGGGAACAGTTCTTC.

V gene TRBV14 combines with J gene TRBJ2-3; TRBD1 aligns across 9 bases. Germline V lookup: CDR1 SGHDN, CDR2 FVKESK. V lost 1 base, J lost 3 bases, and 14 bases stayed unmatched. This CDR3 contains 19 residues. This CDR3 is CASSQGIVDRGSWTDTQYF. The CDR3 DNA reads TGTGCCAGCAGCCAAGGAATTGTGGACAGGGGTTCGTGGACAGATACGCAGTATTTT.

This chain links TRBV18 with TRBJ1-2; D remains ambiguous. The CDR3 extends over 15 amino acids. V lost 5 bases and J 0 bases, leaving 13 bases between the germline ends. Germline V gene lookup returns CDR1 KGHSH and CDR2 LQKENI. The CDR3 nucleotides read TGTGCCAGCTCAGACCCCACAGCTGCTAACTATGGCTACACCTTC. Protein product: CASSDPTAANYGYTF.

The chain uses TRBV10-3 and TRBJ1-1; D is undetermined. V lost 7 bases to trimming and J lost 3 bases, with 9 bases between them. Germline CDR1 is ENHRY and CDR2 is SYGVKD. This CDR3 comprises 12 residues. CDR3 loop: CAIKGPDTEAFF. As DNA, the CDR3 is TGTGCCATCAAGGGTCCCGACACTGAAGCTTTCTTT.

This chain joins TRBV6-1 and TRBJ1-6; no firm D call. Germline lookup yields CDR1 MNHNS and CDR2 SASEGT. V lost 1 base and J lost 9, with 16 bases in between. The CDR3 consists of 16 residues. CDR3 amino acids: CASSEDPRGSGSPLHF. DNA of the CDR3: TGTGCCAGCAGTGAAGACCCCCGAGGGTCCGGTTCACCCCTCCACTTT.

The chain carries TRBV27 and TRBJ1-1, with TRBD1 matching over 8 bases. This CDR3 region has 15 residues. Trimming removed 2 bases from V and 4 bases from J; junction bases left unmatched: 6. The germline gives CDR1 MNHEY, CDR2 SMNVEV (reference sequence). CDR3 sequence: CASSLIPGGITEAFF. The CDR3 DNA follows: TGTGCCAGCAGTTTAATCCCAGGGGGCATCACTGAAGCTTTCTTT.

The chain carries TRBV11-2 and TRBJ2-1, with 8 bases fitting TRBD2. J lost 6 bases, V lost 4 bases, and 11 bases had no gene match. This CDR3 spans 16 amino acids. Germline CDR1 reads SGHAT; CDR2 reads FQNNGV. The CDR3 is CASSSAEGGRTNEQFF. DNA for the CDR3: TGTGCCAGCAGCTCGGCGGAGGGCGGGAGGACCAATGAGCAGTTCTTC. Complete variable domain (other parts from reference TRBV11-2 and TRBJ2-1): EAGVAQSPRYKIIEKRQSVAFWCNPISGHATLYWYQQILGQGPKLLIQFQNNGVVDDSQLPKDRFSAERLKGVDSTLKIQPAKLEDSAVYLCASSSAEGGRTNEQFFGPGTRLTVL.

CDR3 amino acids: CASSLFEVDTQYF. The CDR3 nucleotides are TGTGCCAGCAGCTTATTTGAGGTAGATACGCAGTATTTT. The rearrangement links TRBV7-2 to TRBJ2-3, with unresolved D. CDR1 is SGHTA, CDR2 FQGNSA, per germline. This CDR3 has 13 amino acids. V lost 2 bases and J lost 5, with 8 bases in between.

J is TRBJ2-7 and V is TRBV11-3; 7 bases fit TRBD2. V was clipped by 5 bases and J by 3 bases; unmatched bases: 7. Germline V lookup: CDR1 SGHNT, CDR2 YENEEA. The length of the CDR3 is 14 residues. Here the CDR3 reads CASSLRDYNYEQYF. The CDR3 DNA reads TGTGCCAGCAGCCTAAGGGACTACAACTACGAGCAGTACTTC.

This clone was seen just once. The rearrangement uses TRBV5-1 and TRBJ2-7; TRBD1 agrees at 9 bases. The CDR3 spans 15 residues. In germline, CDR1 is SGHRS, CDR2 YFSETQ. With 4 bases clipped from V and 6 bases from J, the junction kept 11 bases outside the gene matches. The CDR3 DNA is TGCGCCAGCAGCCCATCGACAGGGGGTTTAAGCGAGCAGTACTTC. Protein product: CASSPSTGGLSEQYF.

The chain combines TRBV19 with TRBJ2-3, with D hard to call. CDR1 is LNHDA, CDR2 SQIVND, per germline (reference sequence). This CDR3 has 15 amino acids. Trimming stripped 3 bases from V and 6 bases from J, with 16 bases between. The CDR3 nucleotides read TGTGCCAGTAGTATGGGTCTCTTCGACGGGGATACGCAGTATTTT. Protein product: CASSMGLFDGDTQYF.

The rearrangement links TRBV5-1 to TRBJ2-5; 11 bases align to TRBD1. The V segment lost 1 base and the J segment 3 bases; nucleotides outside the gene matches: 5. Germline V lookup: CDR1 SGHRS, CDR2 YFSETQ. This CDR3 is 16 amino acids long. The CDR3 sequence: CASSLMGQGGEETQYF. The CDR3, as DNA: TGCGCCAGCAGCTTGATGGGACAGGGGGGTGAAGAGACCCAGTACTTC.

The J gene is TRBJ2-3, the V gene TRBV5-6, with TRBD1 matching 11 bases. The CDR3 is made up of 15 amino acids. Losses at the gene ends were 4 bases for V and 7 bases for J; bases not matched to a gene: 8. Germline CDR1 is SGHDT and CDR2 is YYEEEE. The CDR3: CASSLTGTGGYTQYF. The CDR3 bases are TGTGCCAGCAGCCTGACCGGGACAGGGGGGTATACGCAGTATTTT.